The 11 T cell receptor beta chains listed next were all sequenced from one sample in a study of cytomegalovirus exposure and HLA in healthy donors. The PCR made use of 60 Vbeta and 13 Jbeta primers. Clones were read by immunoSEQ multiplex PCR, and TCRdb kept only the in-frame ones, dropping some. The sample features 100,000 to 150,000 clones, with around 2.9% in its top ten. The sequencing sample was made of PBMCs. Receptors were obtained from a man aged 25-40 years in good health and CMV-seronegative.

This chain links TRBV5-1 with TRBJ2-2; 10 nucleotides line up with TRBD2. The CDR3 length is 17 residues. J gave up 1 base and V 1 base, and 4 bases lay outside the gene matches. CDR1 and CDR2 (germline): SGHRS, YFSETQ. CDR3 loop: CASSLLVAGGNTGELFF. CDR3 bases: TGCGCCAGCAGCTTGTTGGTAGCGGGAGGGAACACCGGGGAGCTGTTTTTT.

The genes are TRBV19 and TRBJ1-2; 8 nucleotides line up with TRBD1. This CDR3 is built from 14 residues. J was trimmed by 4 bases and V by 5 bases; bases with no gene match: 6. Germline V gene sequence: CDR1 LNHDA, CDR2 SQIVND (reference sequence). The CDR3 sequence: CASSYDRGAYGYTF. In DNA, the CDR3 is TGTGCCAGTAGTTACGACAGGGGTGCCTATGGCTACACCTTC. Filled out from reference TRBV19 and TRBJ1-2, the complete variable domain reads DGGITQSPKYLFRKEGQNVTLSCEQNLNHDAMYWYRQDPGQGLRLIYYSQIVNDFQKGDIAEGYSVSREKKESFPLTVTSAQKNPTAFYLCASSYDRGAYGYTFGSGTRLTVV.

DNA for the CDR3: TGTGCCAGCAGCTTGGTTGTAGACAGATCCACAGATACGCAGTATTTT. It codes for CASSLVVDRSTDTQYF. The chain joins TRBV5-4 to TRBJ2-3; D is possibly TRBD1 (5 bases). V lost 0 bases and J lost 2, with 13 bases in between. The CDR3 spans 16 residues. CDR1 SGHNT and CDR2 YYREEE come from the germline V gene (reference sequence).

This chain links TRBV30 with TRBJ1-2; 8 bases align to TRBD1. The CDR3 is made up of 14 amino acids. Trimming cost V 0 bases and J 4 bases; bases outside gene matches: 4. Germline V gives CDR1 GTSNPN, CDR2 SVGIG (reference sequence). CDR3 nucleotides: TGTGCCTGGAGTGTCCGAACAGGGGGCTATGGCTACACCTTC. It specifies CAWSVRTGGYGYTF.

This chain connects TRBV6-1 to TRBJ1-2; possibly TRBD1 for D (5 bases). Germline CDR1 MNHNS, CDR2 SASEGT. Trimming took off 3 bases at V and 1 base at J, with 15 bases between the two ends. The CDR3 length is 16 residues. The CDR3 reads CASSDRGRGGNYGYTF. The CDR3 nucleotides are TGTGCCAGCAGTGACCGGGGGAGGGGTGGTAACTATGGCTACACCTTC.

The chain employs TRBV6-6 and TRBJ2-5; 10 bases match TRBD1. The DNA matches TRBJ2-7 better at its end, which makes the J call doubtful. The germline V gene has CDR1 MNHNY and CDR2 SVGAGI (reference sequence). CDR3 length: 16 residues. The DNA of the CDR3 is TGTGCCAGCAGTTACTCCACCGGGACAGGGGAGGACGAGCAGTACTTC. This codes for CASSYSTGTGEDEQYF.

The V call is TRBV18, the J call TRBJ2-1, with TRBD2 identical over 7 bases. V was pared by 0 bases and J by 6 bases, with 14 bases of the junction left unmatched. The CDR3 has 18 residues. Germline assignment: CDR1 KGHSH and CDR2 LQKENI. The CDR3 loop reads CASSPPDTSAQRVNEQFF. CDR3 DNA: TGTGCCAGCTCACCACCCGATACTAGCGCCCAAAGGGTCAATGAGCAGTTCTTC.

CDR3 sequence (DNA): TGCGCCAGCAGCTTGGGACTAGCGGGAGGGGAGCAGTACTTC. Its translation: CASSLGLAGGEQYF. This chain uses TRBV5-1 with TRBJ2-7, with 14 bases identical to TRBD2. Germline CDR1 reads SGHRS; CDR2 reads YFSETQ. With V trimmed by 0 bases and J by 7 bases, 0 bases remained unmatched. This CDR3 has 14 amino acids.

The gene calls are TRBV5-1 and TRBJ2-3, with 7 bases that match TRBD2. Germline CDR1 is SGHRS and CDR2 is YFSETQ. This CDR3 has 12 amino acids. J was trimmed by 10 bases and V by 4 bases; bases with no gene match: 6. The CDR3 region is CASSGTSVAQYF. The CDR3 region has the DNA TGCGCCAGCAGCGGCACTAGCGTAGCGCAGTATTTT.

The V gene is TRBV4-3, the J gene TRBJ2-1; 7 positions agree with TRBD2. The CDR3 covers 16 residues. Trimming cost V 0 bases and J 8 bases; bases outside gene matches: 10. From germline, CDR1 is LGHNA and CDR2 YSLEER. The CDR3 nucleotides are TGCGCCAGCAGCCAAGATTCTAGTCTGAGCGGGGATGAGCAGTTCTTC. Protein: CASSQDSSLSGDEQFF.

V usage is TRBV19 and J usage is TRBJ1-1, with 9 bases that match TRBD1. Germline trimming cut 6 bases from V and 5 bases from J; bases unmatched to any gene: 7. The CDR3 length is 14 residues. The germline V gene encodes CDR1 LNHDA and CDR2 SQIVND (reference sequence). CDR3 coding DNA: TGTGCCAGTAGCCTAGGGACAGGGAGGACTGAAGCTTTCTTT. Its translation is CASSLGTGRTEAFF.